This TCR beta chain came from a study of spatial heterogeneity in lung cancer. V lost 7 bases to trimming and J lost 3 bases, with 15 bases between them. Germline V gene data show CDR1 as MNHNS and CDR2 as SASEGT. The CDR3 totals 15 residues. In its sample, this clonotype is medium-sized. The presence of a unique molecular identifier marked each TCR cDNA molecule. Each CDR3 protein gets one entry after TCRdb re-called the 5' RACE reads with MiXCR. This table has 2,000 to 2,500 distinct CDR3 sequences, roughly 7.8% appearing once. The time point here: sample taken at primary tumor resection. No cells were sorted before sequencing. The whole RNA sequenced was extracted from tumor, nontumor lung or frozen PBMC.

The J gene is TRBJ2-2, the V gene TRBV6-1; tentatively, D is TRBD1 (6 bases). This receptor was taken from a female donor with early-stage non-small cell lung cancer. The sample in question was normal lung tissue next to the tumor, obtained at surgery. CDR3 DNA sequence: TGTGCCAGCATCGGAGACAGGCTCGACACCGGGGAGCTGTTTTTT. Its protein product is CASIGDRLDTGELFF.